This T cell receptor beta chain came from a study of T-cell memory formation after mild COVID-19. General observations from the study: Researchers found some responding clones in pre-infection memory, a sign that cross-reactive memory joined.

This clonotype was detected ten times or more. Its specificity is not known. A junction boundary mismatches the germline segment, possibly from a read error. Libraries for TCRalpha and TCRbeta carried sample barcodes and unique molecular identifiers via 5'RACE. TCRdb reprocessed the 5' RACE reads via MiXCR and lists one record per CDR3 protein. The repertoire includes about 400,000 distinct CDR3 sequences, 20% to 30% of them detected once, and around 13% sits in the top ten. This CDR3 region has 12 residues. Per germline, CDR1 SGHRS and CDR2 YFSETQ. The TCR was taken from an adult woman who had mild COVID-19 (a few samples of this study predate the infection). Cell type and time point are not known. V and J are TRBV5-1 and TRBJ2-7, with 7 positions matching TRBD1. The sample consisted of PBMCs or a T cell subset sorted from them (not recorded which). CDR3 amino acids: CASSRDSYEQYF. CDR3 coding DNA: TGTGCCAGCAGCCGGGACAGCTACGAGCAGTACTTC.